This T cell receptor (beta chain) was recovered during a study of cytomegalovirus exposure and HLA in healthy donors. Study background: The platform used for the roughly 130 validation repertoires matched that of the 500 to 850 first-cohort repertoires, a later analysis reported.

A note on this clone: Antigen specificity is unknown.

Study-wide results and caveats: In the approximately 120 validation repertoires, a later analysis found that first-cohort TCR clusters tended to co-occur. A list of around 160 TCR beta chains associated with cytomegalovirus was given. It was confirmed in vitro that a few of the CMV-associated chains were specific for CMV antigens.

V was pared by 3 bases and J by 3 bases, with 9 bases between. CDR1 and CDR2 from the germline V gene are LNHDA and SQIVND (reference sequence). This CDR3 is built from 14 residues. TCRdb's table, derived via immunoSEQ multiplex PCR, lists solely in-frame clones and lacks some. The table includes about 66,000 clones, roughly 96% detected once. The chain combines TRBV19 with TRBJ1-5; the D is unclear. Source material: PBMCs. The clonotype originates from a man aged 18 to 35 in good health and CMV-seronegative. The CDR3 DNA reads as TGTGCCAGTAGTATTTCTGGGCTCAATCAGCCCCAGCATTTT. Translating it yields CASSISGLNQPQHF.